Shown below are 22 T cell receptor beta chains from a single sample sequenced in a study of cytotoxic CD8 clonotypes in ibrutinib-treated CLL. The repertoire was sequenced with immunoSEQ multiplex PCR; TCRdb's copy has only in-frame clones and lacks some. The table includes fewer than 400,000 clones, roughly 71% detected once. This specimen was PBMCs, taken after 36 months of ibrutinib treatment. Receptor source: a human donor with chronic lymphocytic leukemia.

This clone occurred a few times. The CDR3 sequence is CASSLYRHYGYTF. CDR3 nucleotides: TGTGCCAGCAGTTTGTACAGGCACTATGGCTACACCTTC. This chain joins TRBV28 and TRBJ1-2; a weak D match, TRBD1 (5 bases). The CDR3 has 13 residues. Trimming shortened V by 3 bases and J by 3 bases, and 8 bases separated the two germline ends. Per germline, CDR1 MDHEN and CDR2 SYDVKM.

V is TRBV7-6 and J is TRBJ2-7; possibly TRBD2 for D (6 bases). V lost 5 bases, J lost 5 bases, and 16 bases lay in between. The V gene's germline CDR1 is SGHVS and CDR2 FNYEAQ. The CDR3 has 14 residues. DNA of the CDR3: TGTGCCAGCAGCGAGGAGGGTGGGACTCACGAGCAGTACTTC. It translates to CASSEEGGTHEQYF. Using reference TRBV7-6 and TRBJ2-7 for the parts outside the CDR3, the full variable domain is GAGVSQSPRYKVTKRGQDVALRCDPISGHVSLYWYRQALGQGPEFLTYFNYEAQQDKSGLPNDRFSAERPEGSISTLTIQRTEQRDSAMYRCASSEEGGTHEQYFGPGTRLTVT.

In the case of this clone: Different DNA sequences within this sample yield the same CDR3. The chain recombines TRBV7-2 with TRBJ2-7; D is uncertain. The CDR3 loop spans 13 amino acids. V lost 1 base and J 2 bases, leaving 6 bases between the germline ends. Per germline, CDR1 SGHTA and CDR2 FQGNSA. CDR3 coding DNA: TGTGCCAGCAGCTTAGAGCCTACCTACGAGCAGTACTTC. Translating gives CASSLEPTYEQYF.

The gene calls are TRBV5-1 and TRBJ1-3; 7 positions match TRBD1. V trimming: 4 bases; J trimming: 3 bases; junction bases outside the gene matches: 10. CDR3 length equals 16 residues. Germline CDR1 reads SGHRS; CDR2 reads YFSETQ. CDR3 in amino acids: CASSARQGVNGNTIYF. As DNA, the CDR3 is TGCGCCAGCAGCGCCCGACAGGGAGTCAATGGAAACACCATATATTTT.

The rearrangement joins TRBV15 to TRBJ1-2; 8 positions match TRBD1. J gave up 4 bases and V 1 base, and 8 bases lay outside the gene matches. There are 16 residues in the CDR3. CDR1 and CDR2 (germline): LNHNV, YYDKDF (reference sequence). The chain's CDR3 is CATSRAQGVKVYGYTF. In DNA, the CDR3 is TGTGCCACCAGCAGAGCACAGGGGGTAAAGGTCTATGGCTACACCTTC.

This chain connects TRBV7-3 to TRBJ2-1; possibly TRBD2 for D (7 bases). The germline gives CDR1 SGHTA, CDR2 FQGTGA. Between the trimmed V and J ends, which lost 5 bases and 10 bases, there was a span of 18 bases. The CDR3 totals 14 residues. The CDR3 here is CASSPGGGGPEQFF. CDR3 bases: TGTGCCAGCAGCCCTGGGGGAGGGGGACCCGAGCAGTTCTTC.

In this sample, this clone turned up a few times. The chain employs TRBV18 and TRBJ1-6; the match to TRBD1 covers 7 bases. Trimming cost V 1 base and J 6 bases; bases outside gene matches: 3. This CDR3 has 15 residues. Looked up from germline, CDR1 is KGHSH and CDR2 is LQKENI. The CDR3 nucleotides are TGTGCCAGCTCACCACAGGGGGCAAGTAATTCACCCCTCCACTTT. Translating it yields CASSPQGASNSPLHF.

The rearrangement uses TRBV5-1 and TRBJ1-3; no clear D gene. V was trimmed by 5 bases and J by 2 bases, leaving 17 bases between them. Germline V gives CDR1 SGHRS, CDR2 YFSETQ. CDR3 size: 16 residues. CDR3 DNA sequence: TGCGCCAGCAGACCCTCTAGGGCAGACGCTGGAAACACCATATATTTT. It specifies CASRPSRADAGNTIYF.

CDR3 in DNA: TGTGCCAGCTCACCCGCGGACAGGTCGGGCCGCCGTGGCTACACCTTC. Encoded protein: CASSPADRSGRRGYTF. The J gene is TRBJ1-2, the V gene TRBV18; 7 bases agree with TRBD1. The J segment lost 7 bases and the V segment lost 3 bases, leaving 14 bases of the junction unmatched. Germline CDR1 reads KGHSH; CDR2 reads LQKENI. CDR3 length equals 16 residues.

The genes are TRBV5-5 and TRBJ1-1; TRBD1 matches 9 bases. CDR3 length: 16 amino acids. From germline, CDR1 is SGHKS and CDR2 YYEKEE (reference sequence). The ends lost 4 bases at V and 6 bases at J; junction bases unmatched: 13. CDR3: CASSNPGQGLLSEAFF. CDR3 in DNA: TGTGCCAGCAGCAATCCGGGACAGGGACTTCTCTCTGAAGCTTTCTTT.

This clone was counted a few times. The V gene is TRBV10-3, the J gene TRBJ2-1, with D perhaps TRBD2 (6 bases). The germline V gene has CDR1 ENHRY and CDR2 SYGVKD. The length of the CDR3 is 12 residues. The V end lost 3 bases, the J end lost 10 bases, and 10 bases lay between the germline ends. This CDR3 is CAISEGSGEQFF. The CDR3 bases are TGTGCCATCAGTGAAGGCAGCGGGGAGCAGTTCTTC.

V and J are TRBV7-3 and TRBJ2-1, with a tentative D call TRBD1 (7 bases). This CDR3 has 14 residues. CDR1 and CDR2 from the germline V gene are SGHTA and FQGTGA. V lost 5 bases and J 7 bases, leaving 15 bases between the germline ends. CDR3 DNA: TGTGCCAGCAGCCCCCCGACAGGGAGGAATGAGCAGTTCTTC. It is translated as CASSPPTGRNEQFF.

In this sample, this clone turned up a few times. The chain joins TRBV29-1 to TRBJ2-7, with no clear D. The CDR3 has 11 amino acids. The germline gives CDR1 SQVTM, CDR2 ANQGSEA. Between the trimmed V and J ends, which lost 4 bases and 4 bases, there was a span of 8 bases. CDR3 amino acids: CSVGRDYEQYF. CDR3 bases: TGCAGCGTTGGAAGGGATTACGAGCAGTACTTC.

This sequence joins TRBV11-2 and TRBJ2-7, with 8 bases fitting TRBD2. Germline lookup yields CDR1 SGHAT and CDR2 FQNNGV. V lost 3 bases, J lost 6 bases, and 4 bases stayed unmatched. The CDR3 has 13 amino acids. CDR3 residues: CASSFNLAGEQYF. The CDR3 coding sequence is TGTGCCAGCAGCTTTAACCTAGCGGGCGAGCAGTACTTC. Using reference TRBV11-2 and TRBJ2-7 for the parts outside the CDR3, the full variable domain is EAGVAQSPRYKIIEKRQSVAFWCNPISGHATLYWYQQILGQGPKLLIQFQNNGVVDDSQLPKDRFSAERLKGVDSTLKIQPAKLEDSAVYLCASSFNLAGEQYFGPGTRLTVT.

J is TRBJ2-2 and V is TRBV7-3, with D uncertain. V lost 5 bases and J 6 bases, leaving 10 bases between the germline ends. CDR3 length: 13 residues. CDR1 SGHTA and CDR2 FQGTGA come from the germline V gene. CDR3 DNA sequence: TGTGCCAGCAGCCCCATGGCCGCCGGGGAGCTGTTTTTT. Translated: CASSPMAAGELFF.

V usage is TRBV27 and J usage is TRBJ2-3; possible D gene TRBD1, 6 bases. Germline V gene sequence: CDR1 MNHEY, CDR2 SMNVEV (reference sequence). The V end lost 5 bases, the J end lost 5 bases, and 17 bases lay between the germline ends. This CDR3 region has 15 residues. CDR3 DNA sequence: TGTGCCAGCAGTGGGTACAGGGTCAGGGAAGATACGCAGTATTTT. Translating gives CASSGYRVREDTQYF.

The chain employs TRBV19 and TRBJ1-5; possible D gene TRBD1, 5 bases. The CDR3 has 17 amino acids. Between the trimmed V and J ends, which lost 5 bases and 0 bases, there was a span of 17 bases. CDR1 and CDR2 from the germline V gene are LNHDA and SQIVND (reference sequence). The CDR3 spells CASSFLTWDYSNQPQHF. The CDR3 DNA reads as TGTGCCAGTAGTTTCCTGACCTGGGACTATAGCAATCAGCCCCAGCATTTT. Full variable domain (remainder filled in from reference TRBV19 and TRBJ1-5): DGGITQSPKYLFRKEGQNVTLSCEQNLNHDAMYWYRQDPGQGLRLIYYSQIVNDFQKGDIAEGYSVSREKKESFPLTVTSAQKNPTAFYLCASSFLTWDYSNQPQHFGDGTRLSIL.

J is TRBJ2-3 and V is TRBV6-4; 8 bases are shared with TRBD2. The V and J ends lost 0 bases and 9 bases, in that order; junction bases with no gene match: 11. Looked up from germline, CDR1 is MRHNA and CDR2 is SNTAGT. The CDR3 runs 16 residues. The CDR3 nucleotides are TGTGCCAGCAGTGACTCGAGTAGCGGGGCCGAACGGACGCAGTATTTT. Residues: CASSDSSSGAERTQYF.

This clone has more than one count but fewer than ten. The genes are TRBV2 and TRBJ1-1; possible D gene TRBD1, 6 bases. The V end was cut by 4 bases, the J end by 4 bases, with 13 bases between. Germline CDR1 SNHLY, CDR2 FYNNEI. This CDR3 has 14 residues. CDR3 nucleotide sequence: TGTGCCAGCAGTGCGGGGGCGAAGGGCACTGAAGCTTTCTTT. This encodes CASSAGAKGTEAFF.

As DNA, the CDR3 is TGTGCCAGCAGCTTACACCAGGGGAATAACTATGGCTACACCTTC. This gives the protein CASSLHQGNNYGYTF. The chain uses TRBV7-9 and TRBJ1-2, with D perhaps TRBD1 (6 bases). In germline, CDR1 is SEHNR, CDR2 FQNEAQ (reference sequence). The CDR3 length is 15 residues. V was shortened by 2 bases and J by 1 base, with 11 bases between the two germline ends.

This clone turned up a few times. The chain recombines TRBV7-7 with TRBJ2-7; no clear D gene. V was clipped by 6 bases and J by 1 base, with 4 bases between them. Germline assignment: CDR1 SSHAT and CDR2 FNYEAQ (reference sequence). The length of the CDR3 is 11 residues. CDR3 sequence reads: CASRDSYEQYF. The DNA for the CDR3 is TGTGCCAGCAGGGATTCCTACGAGCAGTACTTC.

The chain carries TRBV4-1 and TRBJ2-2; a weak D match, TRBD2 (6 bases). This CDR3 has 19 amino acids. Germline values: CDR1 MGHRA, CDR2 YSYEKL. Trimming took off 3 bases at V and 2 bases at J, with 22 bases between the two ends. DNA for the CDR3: TGCGCCAGCAGCCACCTACACCGGGGACTCCCTCCCAACACCGGGGAGCTGTTTTTT. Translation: CASSHLHRGLPPNTGELFF.